The present TCR beta chain was sequenced within a study of T-cell reconstitution after alpha-beta-depleted transplantation in children. The CDR3 is 14 residues long. The trim removed 6 bases at V and 7 bases at J, leaving 6 bases unmatched. This clonotype was counted many times. The antigen is undetermined. Study outcomes and limitations: Newly produced T cells mostly accounted for T-cell counts and diversity one year post-transplant. Some patients' high day-60 TCRbeta diversity was attributed to recipient cells surviving conditioning.

TCRbeta library construction was performed incorporating unique molecular identifiers. TCRdb ran MiXCR on the PCR reads and lists one entry per CDR3 protein. The sample carries 490,000 or so distinct CDR3 sequences, about 10% recorded once. The sequence was obtained from a child aged 2 to 10 with inherited bone marrow failure, due to receive a stem cell transplant. J is TRBJ2-1 and V is TRBV12-3 or TRBV12-4; 10 bases align to TRBD2. The source material was PBMCs, sampled before TCRalphabeta/CD19-depleted stem cell transplant. CDR3 residues: CASRPPGLANEQFF. The CDR3 nucleotides are TGTGCCAGCAGACCCCCGGGACTAGCGAATGAGCAGTTCTTC.